This T cell receptor beta chain is from a study of blood T cells in healthy people across ages. Every donor gave approximately 10 milliliters of peripheral blood. Using a J-beta primer mix together with a sample-barcoded 5' primer, a second PCR was run for 7 to 11 cycles. Each CDR3 protein is one row after TCRdb ran MiXCR on the 5' RACE reads. The sample contains about 800,000 distinct CDR3 sequences, 20% to 25% of which appear only once. The CDR3 is 14 amino acids. Germline V gene data show CDR1 as SEHNR and CDR2 as FQNEAQ (reference sequence). V was clipped by 3 bases and J by 4 bases; unmatched bases: 6. This sample was shared with a second study, whose subject was T cells of mothers and their children. That source reports: Relative to unrelated pairs, biologically related mother-child dyads exhibited marginally greater, non-significant overlap.

Sample: blood. The V call is TRBV7-9, the J call TRBJ2-7; 7 bases map to TRBD1. The receptor's source is a boy aged 10-17 years in good health. CDR3 DNA: TGTGCCAGCAGCTTGCCGGGACAGAAGTACGAGCAGTACTTC. Translated: CASSLPGQKYEQYF. Complete variable domain (other parts from reference TRBV7-9 and TRBJ2-7): DTGVSQNPRHKITKRGQNVTFRCDPISEHNRLYWYRQTLGQGPEFLTYFQNEAQLEKSRLLSDRFSAERPKGSFSTLEIQRTEQGDSAMYLCASSLPGQKYEQYFGPGTRLTVT.